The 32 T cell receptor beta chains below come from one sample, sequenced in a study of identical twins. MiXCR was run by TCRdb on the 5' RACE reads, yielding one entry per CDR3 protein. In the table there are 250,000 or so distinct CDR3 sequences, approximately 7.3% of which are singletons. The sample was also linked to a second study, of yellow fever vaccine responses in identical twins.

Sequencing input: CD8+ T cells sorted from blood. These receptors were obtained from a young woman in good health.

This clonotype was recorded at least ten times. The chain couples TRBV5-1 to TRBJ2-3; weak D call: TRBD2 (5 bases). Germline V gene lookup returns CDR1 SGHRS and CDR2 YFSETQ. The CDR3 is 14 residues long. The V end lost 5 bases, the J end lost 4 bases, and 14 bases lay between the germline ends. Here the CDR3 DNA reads TGCGCCAGCAGTGAGGGTTTTAAGGCAGATACGCAGTATTTT. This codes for CASSEGFKADTQYF.

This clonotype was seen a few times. The CDR3 loop is CASSQILAGAGTDTQYF. The CDR3 DNA follows: TGCGCCAGCAGCCAAATACTAGCGGGGGCGGGCACAGATACGCAGTATTTT. V is TRBV4-1 and J is TRBJ2-3; 11 nucleotides align to TRBD2. Looked up from germline, CDR1 is MGHRA and CDR2 is YSYEKL. V lost 2 bases and J lost 1; bases outside the gene matches: 5. The CDR3 runs 17 residues.

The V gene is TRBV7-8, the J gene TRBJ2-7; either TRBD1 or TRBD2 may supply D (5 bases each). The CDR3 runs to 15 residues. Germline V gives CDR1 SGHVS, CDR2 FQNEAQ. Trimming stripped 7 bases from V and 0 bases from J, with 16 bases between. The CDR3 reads CASKAEGSSSYEQYF. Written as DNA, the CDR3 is TGTGCCAGCAAGGCTGAGGGGTCGAGCTCCTACGAGCAGTACTTC. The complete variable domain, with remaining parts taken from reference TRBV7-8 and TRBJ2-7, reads GAGVSQSPRYKVAKRGQDVALRCDPISGHVSLFWYQQALGQGPEFLTYFQNEAQLDKSGLPSDRFFAERPEGSVSTLKIQRTQQEDSAVYLCASKAEGSSSYEQYFGPGTRLTVT.

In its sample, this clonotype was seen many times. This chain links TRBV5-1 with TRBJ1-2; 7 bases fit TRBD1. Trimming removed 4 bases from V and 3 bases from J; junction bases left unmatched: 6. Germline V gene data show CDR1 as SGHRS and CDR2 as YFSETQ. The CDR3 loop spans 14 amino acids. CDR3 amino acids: CASSPGQVDYGYTF. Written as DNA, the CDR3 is TGCGCCAGCAGCCCCGGACAGGTAGACTATGGCTACACCTTC.

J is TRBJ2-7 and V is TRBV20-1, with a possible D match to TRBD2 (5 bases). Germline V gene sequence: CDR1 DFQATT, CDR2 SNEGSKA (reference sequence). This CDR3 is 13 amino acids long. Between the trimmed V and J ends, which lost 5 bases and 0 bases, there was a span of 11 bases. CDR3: CSAWTGSSYEQYV. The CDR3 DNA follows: TGCAGTGCTTGGACGGGAAGCTCCTACGAGCAGTACGTC.

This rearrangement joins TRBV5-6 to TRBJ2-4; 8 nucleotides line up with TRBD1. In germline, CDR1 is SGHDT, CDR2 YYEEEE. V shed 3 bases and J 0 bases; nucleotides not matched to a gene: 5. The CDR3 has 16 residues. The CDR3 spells CASSWGQELAKNIQYF. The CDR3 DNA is TGTGCCAGCAGCTGGGGACAGGAACTAGCCAAAAACATTCAGTACTTC.

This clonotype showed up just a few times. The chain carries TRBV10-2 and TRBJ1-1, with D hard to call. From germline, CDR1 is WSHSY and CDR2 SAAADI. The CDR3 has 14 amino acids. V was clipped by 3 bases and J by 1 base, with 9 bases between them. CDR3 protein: CASSEAVGNTEAFF. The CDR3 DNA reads TGCGCCAGCAGTGAAGCCGTCGGGAACACTGAAGCTTTCTTT.

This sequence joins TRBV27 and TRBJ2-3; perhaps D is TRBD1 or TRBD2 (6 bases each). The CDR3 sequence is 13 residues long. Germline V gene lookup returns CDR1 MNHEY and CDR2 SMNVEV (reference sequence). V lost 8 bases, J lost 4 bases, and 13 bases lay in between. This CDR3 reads CASCVGGSDTQYF. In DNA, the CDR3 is TGTGCCAGCTGCGTGGGGGGCTCAGATACGCAGTATTTT.

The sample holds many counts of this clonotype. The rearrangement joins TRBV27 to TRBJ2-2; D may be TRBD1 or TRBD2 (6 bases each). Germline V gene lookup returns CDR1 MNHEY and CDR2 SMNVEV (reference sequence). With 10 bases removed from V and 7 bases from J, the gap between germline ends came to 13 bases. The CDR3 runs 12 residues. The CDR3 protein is CATVGGGGELFF. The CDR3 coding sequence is TGTGCCACCGTAGGGGGAGGCGGGGAGCTGTTTTTT.

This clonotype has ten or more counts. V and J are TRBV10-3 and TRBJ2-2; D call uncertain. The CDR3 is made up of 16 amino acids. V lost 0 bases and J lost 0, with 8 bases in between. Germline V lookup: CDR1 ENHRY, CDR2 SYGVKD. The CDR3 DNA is TGTGCCATCAGTGAGTCGGGCGGCGCGAACACCGGGGAGCTGTTTTTT. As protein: CAISESGGANTGELFF.

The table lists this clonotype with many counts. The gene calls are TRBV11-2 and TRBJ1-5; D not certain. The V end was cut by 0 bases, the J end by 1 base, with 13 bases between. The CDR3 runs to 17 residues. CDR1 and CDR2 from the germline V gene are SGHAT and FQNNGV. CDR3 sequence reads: CASSLDAGFGSNQPQHF. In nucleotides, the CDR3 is TGTGCCAGCAGCTTAGACGCGGGCTTCGGGAGCAATCAGCCCCAGCATTTT.

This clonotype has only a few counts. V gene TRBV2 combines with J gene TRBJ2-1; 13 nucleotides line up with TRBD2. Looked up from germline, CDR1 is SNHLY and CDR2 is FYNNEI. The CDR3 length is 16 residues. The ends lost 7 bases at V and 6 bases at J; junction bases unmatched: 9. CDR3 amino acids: CASIQTSGRTGNEQFF. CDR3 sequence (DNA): TGTGCCAGCATCCAGACTAGCGGGAGGACCGGCAATGAGCAGTTCTTC.

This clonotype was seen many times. The CDR3 loop is CASSLRAGTEAFF. CDR3 coding DNA: TGTGCCAGCAGTTTGCGGGCCGGGACTGAAGCTTTCTTT. This chain connects TRBV12-3 or TRBV12-4 to TRBJ1-1; D is undetermined. The V end lost 3 bases, the J end lost 5 bases, and 10 bases lay between the germline ends. This CDR3 region has 13 residues.

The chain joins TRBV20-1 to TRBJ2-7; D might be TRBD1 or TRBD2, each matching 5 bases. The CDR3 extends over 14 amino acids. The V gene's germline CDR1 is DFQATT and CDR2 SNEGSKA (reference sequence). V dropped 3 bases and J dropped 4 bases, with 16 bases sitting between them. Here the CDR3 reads CSASYRDLSYEQYV. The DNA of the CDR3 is TGCAGTGCTAGTTACCGGGACCTCAGTTACGAGCAGTACGTC.

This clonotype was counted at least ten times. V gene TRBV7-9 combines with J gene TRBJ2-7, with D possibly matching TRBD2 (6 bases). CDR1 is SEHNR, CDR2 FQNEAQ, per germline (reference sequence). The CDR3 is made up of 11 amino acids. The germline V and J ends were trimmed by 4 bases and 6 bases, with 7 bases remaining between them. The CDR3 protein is CASSWGVEQYF. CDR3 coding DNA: TGTGCCAGCAGCTGGGGGGTCGAGCAGTACTTC.

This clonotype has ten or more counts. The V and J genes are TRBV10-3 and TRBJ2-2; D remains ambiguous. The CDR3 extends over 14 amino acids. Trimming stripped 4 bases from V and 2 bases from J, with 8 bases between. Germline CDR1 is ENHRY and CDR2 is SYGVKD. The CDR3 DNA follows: TGTGCCATCAGTGTGGCGCTTAACACCGGGGAGCTGTTTTTT. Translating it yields CAISVALNTGELFF.

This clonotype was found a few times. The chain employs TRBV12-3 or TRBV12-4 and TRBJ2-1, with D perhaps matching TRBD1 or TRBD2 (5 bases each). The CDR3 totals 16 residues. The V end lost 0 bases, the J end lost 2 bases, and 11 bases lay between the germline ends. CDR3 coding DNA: TGTGCCAGCAGTTTAGCGAGGGTGGGACCCTACAATGAGCAGTTCTTC. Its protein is CASSLARVGPYNEQFF.

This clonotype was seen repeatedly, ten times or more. The CDR3 coding sequence is TGTGCCAGCACGGACAACAACAATGAGCAGTTCTTC. Residues: CASTDNNNEQFF. The chain combines TRBV6-5 with TRBJ2-1; D is possibly TRBD1 (5 bases). Trimming removed 7 bases from V and 5 bases from J, with 9 bases in between. The CDR3 length is 12 residues. Germline lookup yields CDR1 MNHEY and CDR2 SVGAGI.

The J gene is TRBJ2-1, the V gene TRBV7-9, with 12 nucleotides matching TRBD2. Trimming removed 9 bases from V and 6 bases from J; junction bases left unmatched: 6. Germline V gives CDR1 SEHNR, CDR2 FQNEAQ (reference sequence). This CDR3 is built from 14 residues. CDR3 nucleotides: TGTGCCAGTGGCCCTAGCGGGAGGGCCAATGAGCAGTTCTTC. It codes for CASGPSGRANEQFF.

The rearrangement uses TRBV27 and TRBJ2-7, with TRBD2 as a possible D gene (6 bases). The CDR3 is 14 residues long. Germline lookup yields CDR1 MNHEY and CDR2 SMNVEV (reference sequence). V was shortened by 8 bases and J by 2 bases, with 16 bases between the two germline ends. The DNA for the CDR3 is TGTGCCAGCCGGAGGGATGGGGGACCCTACGAGCAGTACTTC. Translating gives CASRRDGGPYEQYF.

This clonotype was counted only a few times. The CDR3 sequence is CASSQEWGGILTDTQYF. The CDR3 DNA reads as TGTGCCAGCAGCCAAGAGTGGGGGGGCATTCTGACAGATACGCAGTATTTT. This chain links TRBV14 with TRBJ2-3, with D possibly TRBD2 on 7 matching bases. V lost 0 bases, J lost 3 bases, and 16 bases lay in between. Per the germline V gene, CDR1 is SGHDN and CDR2 is FVKESK. The CDR3 is made up of 17 amino acids.

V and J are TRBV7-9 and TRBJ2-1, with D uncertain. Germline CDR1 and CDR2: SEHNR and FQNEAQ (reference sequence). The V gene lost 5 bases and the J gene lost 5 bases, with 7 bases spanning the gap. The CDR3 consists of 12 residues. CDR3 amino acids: CASSGRNNEQFF. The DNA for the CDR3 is TGTGCCAGCAGCGGCAGGAACAATGAGCAGTTCTTC.

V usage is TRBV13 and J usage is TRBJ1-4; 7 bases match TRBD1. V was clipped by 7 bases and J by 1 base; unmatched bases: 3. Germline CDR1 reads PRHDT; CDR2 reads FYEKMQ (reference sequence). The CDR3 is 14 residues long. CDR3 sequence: CASNHRGTNEKLFF. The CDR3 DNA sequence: TGTGCCAGCAATCACAGGGGAACTAATGAAAAACTGTTTTTT. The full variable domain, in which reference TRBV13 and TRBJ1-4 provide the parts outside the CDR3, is AAGVIQSPRHLIKEKRETATLKCYPIPRHDTVYWYQQGPGQDPQFLISFYEKMQSDKGSIPDRFSAQQFSDYHSELNMSSLELGDSALYFCASNHRGTNEKLFFGSGTQLSVL.

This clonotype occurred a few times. CDR3 amino acids: CASSPGQAALATQYF. The CDR3 DNA reads TGTGCCAGCAGCCCGGGACAGGCAGCCTTAGCGACGCAGTATTTT. This chain links TRBV9 with TRBJ2-3; 8 nucleotides line up with TRBD1. The CDR3 totals 15 residues. With V trimmed by 4 bases and J by 9 bases, 13 bases remained unmatched. From germline, CDR1 is SGDLS and CDR2 YYNGEE.

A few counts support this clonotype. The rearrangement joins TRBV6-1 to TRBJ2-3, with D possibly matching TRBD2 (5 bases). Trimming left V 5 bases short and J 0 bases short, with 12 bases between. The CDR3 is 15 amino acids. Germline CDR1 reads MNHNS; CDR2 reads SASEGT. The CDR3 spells CASSTGVWSTDTQYF. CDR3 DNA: TGTGCCAGCAGTACCGGGGTTTGGAGCACAGATACGCAGTATTTT.

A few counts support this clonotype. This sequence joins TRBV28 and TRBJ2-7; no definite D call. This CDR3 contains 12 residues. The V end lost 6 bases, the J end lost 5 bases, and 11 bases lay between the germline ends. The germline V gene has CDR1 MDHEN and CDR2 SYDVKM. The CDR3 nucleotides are TGTGCCAGCAGCCGTAGTTGGGACGAGCAGTACGTC. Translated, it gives CASSRSWDEQYV.

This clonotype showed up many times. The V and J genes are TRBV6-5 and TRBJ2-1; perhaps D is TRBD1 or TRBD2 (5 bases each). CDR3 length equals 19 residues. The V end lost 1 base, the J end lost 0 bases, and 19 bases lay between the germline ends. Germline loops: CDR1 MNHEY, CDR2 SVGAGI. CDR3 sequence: CASSYFSPGTSVSYNEQFF. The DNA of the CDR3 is TGTGCCAGCAGTTACTTTTCCCCGGGGACCTCTGTCTCCTACAATGAGCAGTTCTTC.

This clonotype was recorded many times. Written as DNA, the CDR3 is TGTGCCACCAGCGGTACGATGGGGACTGAAGCTTTCTTT. This gives the protein CATSGTMGTEAFF. The genes are TRBV15 and TRBJ1-1; no clear D gene. This CDR3 region has 13 residues. The V gene lost 5 bases and the J gene lost 5 bases, with 12 bases spanning the gap. Germline assignment: CDR1 LNHNV and CDR2 YYDKDF (reference sequence).

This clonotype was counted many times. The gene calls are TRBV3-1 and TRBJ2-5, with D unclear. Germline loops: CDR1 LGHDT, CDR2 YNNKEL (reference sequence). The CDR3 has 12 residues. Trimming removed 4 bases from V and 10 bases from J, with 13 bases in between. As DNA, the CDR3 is TGTGCCAGCAGCCCCGGTACTTGGGACCAGTACTTC. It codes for CASSPGTWDQYF.

This CDR3 is CATSIAGGLTDTQYF. The CDR3, as DNA: TGTGCCACTTCCATCGCGGGGGGTCTAACAGATACGCAGTATTTT. This chain links TRBV27 with TRBJ2-3, with TRBD2 matching over 8 bases. Germline CDR1 is MNHEY and CDR2 is SMNVEV (reference sequence). The CDR3 is made up of 15 amino acids. Unmatched junction bases numbered 12, after V lost 10 bases and J lost 3 bases.

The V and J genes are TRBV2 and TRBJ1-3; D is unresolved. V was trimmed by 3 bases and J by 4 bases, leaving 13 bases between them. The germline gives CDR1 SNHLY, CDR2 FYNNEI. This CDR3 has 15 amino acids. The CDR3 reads CASSEAHPTGNTIYF. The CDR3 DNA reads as TGTGCCAGCAGTGAGGCCCATCCGACGGGAAACACCATATATTTT.

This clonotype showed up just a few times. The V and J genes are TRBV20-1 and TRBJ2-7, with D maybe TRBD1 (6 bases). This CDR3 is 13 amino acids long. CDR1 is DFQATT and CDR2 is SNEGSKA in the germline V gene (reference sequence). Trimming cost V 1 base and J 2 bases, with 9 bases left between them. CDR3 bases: TGCAGTGCTAGAGTTAAGGGGGCCTACGAGCAGTACGTC. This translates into CSARVKGAYEQYV.